The present T cell receptor beta chain was sequenced within a study of blood T cells in healthy people across ages (dated by TCRdb to between 2015 and 2016). Regarding the research as a whole: Template switching captured roughly one uniquely barcoded TCR beta cDNA molecule per two T cells in model experiments. Using the same blood draw, the study looked at two additional independent replicas of 1 million unique cDNA reads for two donors, one aged 18 to 30 and the other aged 80 or older. The study measured age-related changes in TCR beta repertoire diversity using deep sequencing normalized with unique cDNA molecular identifiers. To avoid experimental bias, donors of different ages were spread randomly across the sequencing lanes. Donors were grouped into four age groups: young (average approximately 15 years), middle-aged (around 39), aged (62) and long-lived (approximately 75).

This clonotype was recorded many times. Its antigen specificity is not known. Per-base quality was not reported, and no clone a single base away is much larger than it. The roughly 39 donors, aged about 6 to 100 years, were systemically healthy Caucasian individuals from Russia. Approximately 9.3 milliliters of peripheral blood were collected from each donor into EDTA-treated Vacutainer tubes. PBMCs were isolated by Ficoll-Paque density-gradient centrifugation, with at least 7 million obtained per sample. Trizol reagent was used to extract total RNA from the PBMCs, yielding at least 5 micrograms per sample. For every donor, flow cytometry on a PBMC aliquot measured the percentage of naive CD45RAhigh/CD27high T cells. Broad study findings and their caveats: Observed TCR beta diversity per million T cells fell roughly linearly with age, and a significant reduction was already apparent by age approximately 40. Compared with the aged group, more naive CD4+ T cells, fewer expanded clones and increased TCR diversity were shown by the long-lived group, suggesting age selection. Since profiling was done on bulk unsorted PBMCs, naive and antigen-experienced compartments could not be conclusively compared. Because donor CMV infection status was unknown, age-related changes in expanded clonotypes were potentially confounded. There was a strong correlation between observed TCR beta diversity and the percentage of naive T cells measured by flow cytometry. Estimates of total diversity from one million sequenced T cells were regarded as lower bounds and underestimates.

V is shortened by 0 bases, J by 3 bases, and the region joining them spans 8 bases. CDR1 GTSNPN and CDR2 SVGIG were looked up in the germline V gene (reference sequence). Reading from cysteine to phenylalanine, the CDR3 counts 13 amino acids. CDR3 DNA is the only sequence kept; it has 39 bases, read in frame from the first base. The method was 5' RACE. The sequencer was an Illumina HiSeq 2500. A second PCR of about 6 to 11 cycles was run with a J-beta primer mix and a sample-barcoded 5' primer. Each TCR beta cDNA molecule received a unique molecular identifier from a template-switch 5' adaptor carrying 12 random nucleotides. Each sample yielded at least 2.5 million CDR3-containing paired-end reads. First-strand cDNA was synthesized from all RNA with the Mint cDNA synthesis kit, primed by a TRBC-specific oligonucleotide. All cDNA was treated with uracil-DNA glycosylase and then went through a first 18-cycle PCR with the universal primers M1SS and BC2_uni_R. Concerning the study's data processing: Each sample was normalized by randomly selecting 1 million high-quality reads, each carrying a distinct molecular identifier. Instead of being binned into consensus sequences, reads that shared molecular identifiers were thrown out. MiTCR, set to a Q25 quality threshold and the strictest error-elimination algorithm, was used for CDR3 identification, clonotype clustering and error correction. A nonparametric unseen species model with Euler transformation was used to estimate lower-bound total TCR beta diversity. TCRdb reworked the public reads: Q25 trimming with fastp, MiXCR clone assembly, productive beta chains retained. Duplicate CDR3 protein sequences are folded into a single record with the most common DNA and genes. Clone size and V and J calls follow TCRdb, not the original study. Here the sample has 710,000 or so distinct CDR3 sequences; over 20% occur a single time. Clones ranked in the top ten supply roughly 22% of the sample.

Input material: blood. The TCR comes from a man between 65 and 85 years old in good health. The rearrangement joined TRBV30 to TRBJ2-5, with the D gene uncertain. The DNA sequence reads TGTGCCTGGAGTGTACACAGTAAAGAGACCCAGTACTTC. Its product reads: CAWSVHSKETQYF.